This is a list of T cell receptor beta chains from one sample in a study of beta chain features in type 1 diabetes. Here immunoSEQ multiplex PCR was the method, and the copy in TCRdb shows in-frame clones only, minus some. The sample contains 300,000 to 450,000 clones, 8.5% to 10% of which appear only once. Sequencing input: central memory CD4+ T cells from blood. These receptors were obtained from a man between 25 and 39 years old with type 1 diabetes. Each CDR3 is given with its conserved first and last residue. A D gene is named only where the DNA matches it firmly. Part of the rows lack a size; the others show once, few, many or a class for expanded clones.

size	V	length	J	D	DNA	CDR3
.	TRBV4-3	11	TRBJ2-3	.	TGCGCCAGCAGAAACACAGATACGCAGTATTTT	CASRNTDTQYF
few	TRBV4-2	15	TRBJ2-3	TRBD2	TGTGCCAGCAGCCAAGCGGGAGGGCCCCCAGATACGCAGTATTTT	CASSQAGGPPDTQYF
many	TRBV23-1	17	TRBJ2-1	TRBD2	TGCGCCAGCAGTCCTCCCCGGTCTAGCGGGAGGGCAAGAGAGCAGTTCTTC	CASSPPRSSGRAREQFF
.	TRBV4-2	16	TRBJ2-7	.	TGTGCCAGCAGCCACCGTGGCGGACCAAGCTCCTACGAGCAGTACTTC	CASSHRGGPSSYEQYF
few	TRBV11-1	15	TRBJ2-7	.	TGTGCCAGCAGCGTAGAAAGGACCGCACCCTACGAGCAGTACTTC	CASSVERTAPYEQYF
.	TRBV6-5	13	TRBJ1-2	.	TGTGCCAGCAGTCCGCAGGATCACTATGGCTACACCTTC	CASSPQDHYGYTF
few	TRBV7-2	16	TRBJ2-1	TRBD2	TGTGCCAGCAGCAGGCCGACTAGCGGGAGATCCAATGAGCAGTTCTTC	CASSRPTSGRSNEQFF
few	TRBV30	16	TRBJ1-1	TRBD1	TGTGCCTGGAGTGTACGCCTAACAGGGGGGAACACTGAAGCTTTCTTT	CAWSVRLTGGNTEAFF
.	TRBV7-6	15	TRBJ1-5	.	TGTGCCAGCAGTCCTAACCCAGGGCTCGGTCAGCCCCAGCATTTT	CASSPNPGLGQPQHF
few	TRBV9	13	TRBJ1-5	.	TGTGCCAGCAGCGGAGGCAGCAATCAGCCCCAGCATTTT	CASSGGSNQPQHF
.	TRBV6-5	14	TRBJ2-2	.	TGTGCCAGCAGTAAACGGACAGACACCGGGGAGCTGTTTTTT	CASSKRTDTGELFF
few	TRBV11-2	14	TRBJ2-5	TRBD1	TGTGCCAGCAGCCCGTCGGACAGGGGGCGGACCCAGTACTTC	CASSPSDRGRTQYF
few	TRBV9	13	TRBJ1-3	.	TGTGCCAGCAGCGTAGATGTGGGTCAGACCATATATTTT	CASSVDVGQTIYF
.	TRBV18	15	TRBJ1-1	TRBD1	TGTGCCAGCTCACCTCAGACAGGGGTGAACACTGAAGCTTTCTTT	CASSPQTGVNTEAFF
.	TRBV5-1	15	TRBJ2-2	.	TGCGCCAGCAGCTTCGGGGGCACGAACACCGGGGAGCTGTTTTTT	CASSFGGTNTGELFF
many	TRBV18	16	TRBJ1-2	TRBD1	TGTGCCAGCTCACCGCCCGGGACAGGGGTCCACTATGGCTACACCTTC	CASSPPGTGVHYGYTF
.	TRBV7-2	16	TRBJ2-5	TRBD2	TGTGCCAGCAGCCTAGGACTAGAGGCAGTGTCTCTGGGAAAAAACTTC	CASSLGLEAVSLGKNF
once	TRBV20-1	11	TRBJ2-7	TRBD2	TGCAGTGCTGGGACTAGCTACGAGCGGTACTTC	CSAGTSYERYF
.	TRBV5-1	11	TRBJ1-1	.	TGCGCCAGCAGCTTGGAGGGTGGGGCTTTCTTT	CASSLEGGAFF
.	TRBV11-2	14	TRBJ2-5	TRBD1	TGTGCCAGCAGCTCACGACAGGGTGGAGAGACCCAGTACTTC	CASSSRQGGETQYF
.	TRBV11-2	14	TRBJ2-7	TRBD1	TGTGCCAGCAGCGCCGGGACAGGAACTTACGAGCAGTACTTC	CASSAGTGTYEQYF
.	TRBV7-2	12	TRBJ2-7	.	TGTGCCAGCAGCGCCACCCTTTACGAGCAGTACTTC	CASSATLYEQYF
.	TRBV7-9	18	TRBJ2-1	TRBD2	TGTGCCAGCAGCTTAGGGCCCTCCGCGGGAGGGCCGTCCAATGAGCAGTTCTTC	CASSLGPSAGGPSNEQFF
few	TRBV4-2	18	TRBJ2-1	TRBD2	TGTGCCAGCAGCCAAGCCTTCGGTCCGGGAGGGCCGGGTAATGAGCAGTTCTTC	CASSQAFGPGGPGNEQFF
.	TRBV6-5	13	TRBJ1-2	.	TGTGCCAGCAGTTACTTGGTAAACTATGGCTACACCTTC	CASSYLVNYGYTF
few	TRBV18	12	TRBJ2-5	TRBD2	TGTGCCAGCACCCGGGAGGAAGAGACCCAGTACTTC	CASTREEETQYF
few	TRBV30	12	TRBJ1-2	.	TGTGCCTGGAGTCGGACAGCCTATGGCTACACCTTC	CAWSRTAYGYTF